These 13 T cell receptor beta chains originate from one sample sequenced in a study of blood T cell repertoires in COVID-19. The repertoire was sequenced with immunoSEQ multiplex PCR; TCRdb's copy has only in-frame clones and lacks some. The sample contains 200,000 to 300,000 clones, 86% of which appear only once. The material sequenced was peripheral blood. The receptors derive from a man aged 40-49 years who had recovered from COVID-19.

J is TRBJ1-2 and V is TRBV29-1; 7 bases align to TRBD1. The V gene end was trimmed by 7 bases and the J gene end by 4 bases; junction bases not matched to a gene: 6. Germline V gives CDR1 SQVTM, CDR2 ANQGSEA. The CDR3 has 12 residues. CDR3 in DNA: TGCAGCGCCGGGGGACAGAGCTATGGCTACACCTTC. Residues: CSAGGQSYGYTF.

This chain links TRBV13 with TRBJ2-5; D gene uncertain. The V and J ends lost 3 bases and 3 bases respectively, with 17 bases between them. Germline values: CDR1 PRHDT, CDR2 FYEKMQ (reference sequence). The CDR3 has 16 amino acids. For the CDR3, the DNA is TGTGCCAGCAGCTTGAGGTTGGATAAAGCGAAAGAGACCCAGTACTTC. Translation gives CASSLRLDKAKETQYF.

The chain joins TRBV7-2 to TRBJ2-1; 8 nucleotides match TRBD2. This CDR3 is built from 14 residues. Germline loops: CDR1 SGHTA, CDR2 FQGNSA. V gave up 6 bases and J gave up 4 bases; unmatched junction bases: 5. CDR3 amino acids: CASSIGLAYNEQFF. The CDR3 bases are TGTGCCAGCAGTATTGGACTAGCTTACAATGAGCAGTTCTTC.

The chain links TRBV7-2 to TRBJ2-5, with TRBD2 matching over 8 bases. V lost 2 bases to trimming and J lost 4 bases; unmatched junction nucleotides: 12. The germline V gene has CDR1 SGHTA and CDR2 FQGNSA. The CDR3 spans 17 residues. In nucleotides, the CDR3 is TGTGCCAGCAGCTTAAGGCCTCCGGGGGGGGCAGGAGAGACCCAGTACTTC. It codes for CASSLRPPGGAGETQYF.

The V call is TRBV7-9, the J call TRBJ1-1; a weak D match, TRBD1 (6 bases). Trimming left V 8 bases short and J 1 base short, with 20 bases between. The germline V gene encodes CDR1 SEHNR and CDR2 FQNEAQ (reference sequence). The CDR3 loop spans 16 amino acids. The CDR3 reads CASPGRTGLGNTEAFF. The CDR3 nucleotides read TGTGCCAGCCCCGGGCGCACAGGGTTGGGGAACACTGAAGCTTTCTTT.

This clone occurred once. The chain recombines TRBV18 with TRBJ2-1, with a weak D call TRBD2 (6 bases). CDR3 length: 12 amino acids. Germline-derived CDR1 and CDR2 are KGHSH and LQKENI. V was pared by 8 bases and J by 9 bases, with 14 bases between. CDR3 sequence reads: CASASLGGEQFF. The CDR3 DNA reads TGTGCCAGCGCCTCCCTCGGGGGTGAGCAGTTCTTC.

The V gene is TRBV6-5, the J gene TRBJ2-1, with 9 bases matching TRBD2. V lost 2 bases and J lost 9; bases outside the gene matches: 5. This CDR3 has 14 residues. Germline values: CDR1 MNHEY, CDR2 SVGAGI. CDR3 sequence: CASSYAGGPGEQFF. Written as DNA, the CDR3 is TGTGCCAGCAGTTACGCGGGAGGGCCGGGTGAGCAGTTCTTC.

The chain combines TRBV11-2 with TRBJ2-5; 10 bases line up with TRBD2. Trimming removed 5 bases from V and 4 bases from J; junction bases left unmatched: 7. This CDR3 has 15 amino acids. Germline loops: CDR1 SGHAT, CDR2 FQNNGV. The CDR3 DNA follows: TGTGCCAGCAGCACAAGCGGGAGGGGGGGAGAGACCCAGTACTTC. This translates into CASSTSGRGGETQYF.

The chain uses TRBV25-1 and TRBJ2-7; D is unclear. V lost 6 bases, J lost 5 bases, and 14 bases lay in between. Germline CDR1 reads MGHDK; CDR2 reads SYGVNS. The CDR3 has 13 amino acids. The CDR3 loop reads CASRSTQSDEQYF. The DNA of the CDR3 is TGTGCCAGCAGATCAACCCAGTCCGACGAGCAGTACTTC.

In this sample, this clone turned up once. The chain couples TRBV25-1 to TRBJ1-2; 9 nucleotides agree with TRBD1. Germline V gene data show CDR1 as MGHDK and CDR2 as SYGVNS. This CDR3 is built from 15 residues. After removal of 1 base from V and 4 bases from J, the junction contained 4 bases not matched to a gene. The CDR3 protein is CASSESTGGFYGYTF. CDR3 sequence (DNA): TGTGCCAGCAGTGAATCTACAGGGGGCTTCTATGGCTACACCTTC.

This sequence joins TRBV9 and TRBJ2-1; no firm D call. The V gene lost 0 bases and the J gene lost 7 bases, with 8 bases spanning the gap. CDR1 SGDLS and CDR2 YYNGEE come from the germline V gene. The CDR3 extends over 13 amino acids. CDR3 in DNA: TGTGCCAGCAGCGTAGCGGTCCGTAATGAGCAGTTCTTC. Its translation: CASSVAVRNEQFF.

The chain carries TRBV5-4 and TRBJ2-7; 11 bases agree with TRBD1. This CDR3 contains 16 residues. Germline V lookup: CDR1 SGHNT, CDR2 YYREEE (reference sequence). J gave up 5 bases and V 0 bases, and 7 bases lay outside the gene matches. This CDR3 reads CASSLGNGQGANEQYF. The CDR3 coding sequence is TGTGCCAGCAGCTTGGGCAATGGACAGGGGGCCAACGAGCAGTACTTC.

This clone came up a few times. This CDR3 is CASLAGAREQFF. The CDR3 DNA reads TGTGCCAGCCTAGCGGGAGCTCGGGAGCAGTTCTTC. The chain combines TRBV7-2 with TRBJ2-1; the match to TRBD2 covers 10 bases. The CDR3 loop spans 12 amino acids. V was pared by 8 bases and J by 10 bases, with 5 bases of the junction left unmatched. Germline CDR1 reads SGHTA; CDR2 reads FQGNSA.